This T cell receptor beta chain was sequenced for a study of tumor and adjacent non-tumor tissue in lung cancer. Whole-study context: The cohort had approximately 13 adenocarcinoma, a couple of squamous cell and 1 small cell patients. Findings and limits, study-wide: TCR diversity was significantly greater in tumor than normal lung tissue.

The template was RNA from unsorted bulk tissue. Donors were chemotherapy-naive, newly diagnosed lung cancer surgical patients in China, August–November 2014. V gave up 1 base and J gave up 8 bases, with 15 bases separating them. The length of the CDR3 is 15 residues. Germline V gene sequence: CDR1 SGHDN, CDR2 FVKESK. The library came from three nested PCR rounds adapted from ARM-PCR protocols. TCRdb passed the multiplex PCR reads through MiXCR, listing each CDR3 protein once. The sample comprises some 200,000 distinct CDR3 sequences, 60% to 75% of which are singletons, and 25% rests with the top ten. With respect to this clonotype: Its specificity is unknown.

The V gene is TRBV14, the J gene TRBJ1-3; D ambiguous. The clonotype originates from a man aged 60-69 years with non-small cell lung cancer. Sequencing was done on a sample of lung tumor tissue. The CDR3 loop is CASSQVRAPGDTIYF. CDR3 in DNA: TGTGCCAGCAGCCAAGTAAGGGCACCTGGGGACACCATATATTTT. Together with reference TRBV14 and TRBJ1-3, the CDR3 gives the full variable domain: EAGVTQFPSHSVIEKGQTVTLRCDPISGHDNLYWYRRVMGKEIKFLLHFVKESKQDESGMPNNRFLAERTGGTYSTLKVQPAELEDSGVYFCASSQVRAPGDTIYFGEGSWLTVV.